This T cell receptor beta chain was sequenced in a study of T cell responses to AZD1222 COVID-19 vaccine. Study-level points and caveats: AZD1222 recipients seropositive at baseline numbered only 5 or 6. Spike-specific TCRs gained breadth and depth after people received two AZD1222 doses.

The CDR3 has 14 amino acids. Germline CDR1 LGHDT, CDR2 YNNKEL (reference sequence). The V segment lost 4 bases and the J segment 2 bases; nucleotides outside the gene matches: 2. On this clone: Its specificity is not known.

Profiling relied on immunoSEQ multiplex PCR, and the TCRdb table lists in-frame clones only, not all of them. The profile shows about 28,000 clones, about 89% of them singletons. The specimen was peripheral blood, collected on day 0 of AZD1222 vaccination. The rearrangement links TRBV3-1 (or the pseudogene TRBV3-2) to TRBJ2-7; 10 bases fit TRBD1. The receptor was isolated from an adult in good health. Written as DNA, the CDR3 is TGTGCCAGCAGCCCGGGACAGGGGCCCTACGAGCAGTACTTC. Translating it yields CASSPGQGPYEQYF.